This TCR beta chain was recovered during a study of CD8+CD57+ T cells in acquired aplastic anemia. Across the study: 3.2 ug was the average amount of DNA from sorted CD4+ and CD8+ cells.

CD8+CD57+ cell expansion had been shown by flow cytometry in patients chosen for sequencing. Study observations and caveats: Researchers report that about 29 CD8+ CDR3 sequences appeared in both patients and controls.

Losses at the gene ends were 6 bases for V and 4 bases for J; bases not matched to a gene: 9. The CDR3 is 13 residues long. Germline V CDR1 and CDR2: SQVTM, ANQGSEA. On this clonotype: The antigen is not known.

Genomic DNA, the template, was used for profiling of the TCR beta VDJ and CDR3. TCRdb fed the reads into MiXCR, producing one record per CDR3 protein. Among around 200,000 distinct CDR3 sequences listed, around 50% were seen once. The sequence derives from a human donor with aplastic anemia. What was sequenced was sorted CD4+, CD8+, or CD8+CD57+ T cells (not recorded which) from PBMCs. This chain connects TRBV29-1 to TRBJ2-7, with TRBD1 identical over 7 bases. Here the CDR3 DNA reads TGCAGCGTCGAGACAGGGCGCCAATACGAGCAGTACTTC. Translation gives CSVETGRQYEQYF.